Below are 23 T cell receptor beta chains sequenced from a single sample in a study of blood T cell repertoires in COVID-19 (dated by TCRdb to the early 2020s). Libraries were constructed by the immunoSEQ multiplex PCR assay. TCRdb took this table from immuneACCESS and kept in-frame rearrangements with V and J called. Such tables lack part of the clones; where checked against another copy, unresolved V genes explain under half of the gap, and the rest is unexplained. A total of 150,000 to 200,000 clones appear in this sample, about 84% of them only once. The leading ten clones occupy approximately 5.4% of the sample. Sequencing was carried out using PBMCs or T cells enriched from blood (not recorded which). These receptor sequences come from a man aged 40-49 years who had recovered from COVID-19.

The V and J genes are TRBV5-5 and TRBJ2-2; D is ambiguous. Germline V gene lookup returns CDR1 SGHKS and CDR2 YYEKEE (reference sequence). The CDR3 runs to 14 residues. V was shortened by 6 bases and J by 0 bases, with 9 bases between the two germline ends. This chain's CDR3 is CASTHNTNTGELFF. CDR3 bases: TGTGCCAGCACCCACAATACGAACACCGGGGAGCTGTTTTTT.

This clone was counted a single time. The CDR3 DNA sequence: TGCAGCGTTCGCTCCACGGGAGGAAACACCATATATTTT. Encoded protein: CSVRSTGGNTIYF. The genes are TRBV29-1 and TRBJ1-3, with D uncertain. V lost 5 bases and J lost 4, with 12 bases in between. The CDR3 consists of 13 residues. The germline V gene encodes CDR1 SQVTM and CDR2 ANQGSEA. Combining the CDR3 with reference TRBV29-1 and TRBJ1-3 gives the whole variable domain SAVISQKPSRDICQRGTSLTIQCQVDSQVTMMFWYRQQPGQSLTLIATANQGSEATYESGFVIDKFPISRPNLTFSTLTVSNMSPEDSSIYLCSVRSTGGNTIYFGEGSWLTVV.

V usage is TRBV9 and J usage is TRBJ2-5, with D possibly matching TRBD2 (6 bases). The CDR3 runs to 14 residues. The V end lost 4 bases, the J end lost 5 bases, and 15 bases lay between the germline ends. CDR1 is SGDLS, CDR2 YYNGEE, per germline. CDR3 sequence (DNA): TGTGCCAGCAGCCCCGGGGGATCGGAGGAGACCCAGTACTTC. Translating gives CASSPGGSEETQYF. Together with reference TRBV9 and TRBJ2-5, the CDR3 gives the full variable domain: DSGVTQTPKHLITATGQRVTLRCSPRSGDLSVYWYQQSLDQGLQFLIQYYNGEERAKGNILERFSAQQFPDLHSELNLSSLELGDSALYFCASSPGGSEETQYFGPGTRLLVL.

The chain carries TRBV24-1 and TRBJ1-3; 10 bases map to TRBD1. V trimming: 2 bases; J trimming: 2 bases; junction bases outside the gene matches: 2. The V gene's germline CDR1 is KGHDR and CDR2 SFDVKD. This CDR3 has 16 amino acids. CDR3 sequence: CATSDSTGGTGNTIYF. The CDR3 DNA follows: TGTGCCACCAGTGATTCGACAGGGGGCACTGGAAACACCATATATTTT.

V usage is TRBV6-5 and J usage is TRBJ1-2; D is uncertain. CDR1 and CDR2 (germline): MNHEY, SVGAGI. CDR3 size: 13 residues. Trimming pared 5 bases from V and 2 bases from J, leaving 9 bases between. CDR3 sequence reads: CASSPDANYGYTF. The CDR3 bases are TGTGCCAGCAGTCCCGATGCGAACTATGGCTACACCTTC.

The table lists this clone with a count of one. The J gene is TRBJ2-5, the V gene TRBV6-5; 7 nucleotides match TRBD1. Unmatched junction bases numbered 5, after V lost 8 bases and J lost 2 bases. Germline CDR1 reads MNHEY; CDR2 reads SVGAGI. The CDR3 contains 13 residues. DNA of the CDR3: TGTGCCAGCCTAGGGACAGTTCAAGAGACCCAGTACTTC. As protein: CASLGTVQETQYF.

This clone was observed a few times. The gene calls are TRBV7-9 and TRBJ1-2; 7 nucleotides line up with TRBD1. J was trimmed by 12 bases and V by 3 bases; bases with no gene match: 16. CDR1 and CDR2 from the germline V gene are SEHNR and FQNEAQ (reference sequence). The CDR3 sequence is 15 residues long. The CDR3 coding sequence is TGTGCCAGCAGCTTTCTAGGACAGGCCTCACTGCGGGACACCTTC. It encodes CASSFLGQASLRDTF. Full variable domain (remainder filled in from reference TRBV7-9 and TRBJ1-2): DTGVSQNPRHKITKRGQNVTFRCDPISEHNRLYWYRQTLGQGPEFLTYFQNEAQLEKSRLLSDRFSAERPKGSFSTLEIQRTEQGDSAMYLCASSFLGQASLRDTFGSGTRLTVV.

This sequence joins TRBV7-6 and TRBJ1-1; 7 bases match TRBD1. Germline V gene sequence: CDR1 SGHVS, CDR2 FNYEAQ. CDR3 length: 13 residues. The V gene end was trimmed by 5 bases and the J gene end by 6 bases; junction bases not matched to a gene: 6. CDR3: CASSKTGPPEAFF. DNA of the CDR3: TGTGCCAGCAGCAAGACAGGGCCTCCTGAAGCTTTCTTT.

CDR3 sequence reads: CASSDGTSSYNEQFF. CDR3 DNA sequence: TGTGCCAGCAGCGACGGGACTTCCTCATACAATGAGCAGTTCTTC. The rearrangement uses TRBV7-6 and TRBJ2-1; D might be TRBD2 (6 bases). This CDR3 has 15 amino acids. From germline, CDR1 is SGHVS and CDR2 FNYEAQ. The V end was cut by 5 bases, the J end by 4 bases, with 15 bases between.

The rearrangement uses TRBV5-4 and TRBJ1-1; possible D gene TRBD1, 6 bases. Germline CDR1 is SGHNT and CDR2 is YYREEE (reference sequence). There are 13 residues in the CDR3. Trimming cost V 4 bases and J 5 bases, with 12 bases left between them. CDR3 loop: CASSPRGGTEAFF. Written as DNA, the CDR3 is TGTGCCAGCAGCCCCAGGGGAGGGACTGAAGCTTTCTTT.

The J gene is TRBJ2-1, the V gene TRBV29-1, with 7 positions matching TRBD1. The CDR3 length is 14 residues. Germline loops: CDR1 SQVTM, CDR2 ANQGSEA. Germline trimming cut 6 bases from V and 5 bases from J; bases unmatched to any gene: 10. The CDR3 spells CSVEDLDRDNEQFF. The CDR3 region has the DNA TGCAGCGTGGAGGACTTAGACAGGGACAATGAGCAGTTCTTC.

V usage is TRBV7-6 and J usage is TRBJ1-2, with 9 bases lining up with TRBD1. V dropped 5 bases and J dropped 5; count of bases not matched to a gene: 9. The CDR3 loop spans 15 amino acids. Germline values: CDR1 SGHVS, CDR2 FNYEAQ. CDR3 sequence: CASSAWDREAYGYTF. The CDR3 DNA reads TGTGCCAGCAGCGCGTGGGACAGGGAGGCGTATGGCTACACCTTC.

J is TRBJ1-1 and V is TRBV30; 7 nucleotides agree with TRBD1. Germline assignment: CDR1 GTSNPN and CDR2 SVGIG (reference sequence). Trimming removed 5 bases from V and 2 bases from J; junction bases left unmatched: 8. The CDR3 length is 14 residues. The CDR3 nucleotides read TGTGCCTGGCAGACAGGGAGCACAAACACTGAAGCTTTCTTT. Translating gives CAWQTGSTNTEAFF.

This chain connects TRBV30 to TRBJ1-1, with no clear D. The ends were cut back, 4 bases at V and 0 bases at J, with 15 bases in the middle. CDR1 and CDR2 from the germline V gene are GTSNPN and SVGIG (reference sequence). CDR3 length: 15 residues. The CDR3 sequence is CAWMSRTSMNTEAFF. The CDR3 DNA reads TGTGCCTGGATGTCTAGGACTTCTATGAACACTGAAGCTTTCTTT.

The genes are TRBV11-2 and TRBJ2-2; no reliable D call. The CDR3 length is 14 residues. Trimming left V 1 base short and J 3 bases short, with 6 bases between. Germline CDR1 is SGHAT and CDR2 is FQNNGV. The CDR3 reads CASSLVRDTGELFF. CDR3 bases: TGTGCCAGCAGCTTAGTGAGAGACACCGGGGAGCTGTTTTTT.

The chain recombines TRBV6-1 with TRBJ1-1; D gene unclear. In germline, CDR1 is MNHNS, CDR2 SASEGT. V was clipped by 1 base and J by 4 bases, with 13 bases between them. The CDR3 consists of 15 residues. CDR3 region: CASSEDEGGSTEAFF. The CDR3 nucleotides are TGTGCCAGCAGTGAAGACGAGGGTGGGAGCACTGAAGCTTTCTTT.

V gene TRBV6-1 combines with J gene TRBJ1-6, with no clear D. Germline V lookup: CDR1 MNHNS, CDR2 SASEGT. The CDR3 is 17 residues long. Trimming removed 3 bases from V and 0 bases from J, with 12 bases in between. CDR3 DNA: TGTGCCAGCAGTGACTACTCGCTAAGCTCCTATAATTCACCCCTCCACTTT. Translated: CASSDYSLSSYNSPLHF.

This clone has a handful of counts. The DNA for the CDR3 is TGCGCCAGCAGCCAAGGGTCCGGGACTTTAGCGGGGTCAGTGGCCGGGGAGCTGTTTTTT. Translation: CASSQGSGTLAGSVAGELFF. This sequence joins TRBV4-1 and TRBJ2-2, with 8 nucleotides matching TRBD2. The CDR3 runs 20 residues. J was trimmed by 6 bases and V by 1 base; bases with no gene match: 19. Looked up from germline, CDR1 is MGHRA and CDR2 is YSYEKL.

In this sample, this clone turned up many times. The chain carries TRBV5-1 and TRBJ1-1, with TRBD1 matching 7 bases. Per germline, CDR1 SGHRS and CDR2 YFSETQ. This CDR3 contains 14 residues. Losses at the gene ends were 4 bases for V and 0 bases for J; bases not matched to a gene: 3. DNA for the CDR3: TGCGCCAGCAGCCTGGGGACAGTGAACACTGAAGCTTTCTTT. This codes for CASSLGTVNTEAFF.

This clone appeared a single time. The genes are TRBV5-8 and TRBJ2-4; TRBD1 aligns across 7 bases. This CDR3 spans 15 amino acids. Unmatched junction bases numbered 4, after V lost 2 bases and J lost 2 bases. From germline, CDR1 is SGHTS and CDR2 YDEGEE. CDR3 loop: CASSFNRGSKNIQYF. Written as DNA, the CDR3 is TGTGCCAGCAGCTTTAACAGGGGTTCCAAAAACATTCAGTACTTC. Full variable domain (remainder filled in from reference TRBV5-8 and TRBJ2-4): EAGVTQSPTHLIKTRGQQATLRCSPISGHTSVYWYQQALGLGLQFLLWYDEGEERNRGNFPPRFSGRQFPNYSSELNVNALELEDSALYLCASSFNRGSKNIQYFGAGTRLSVL.

The CDR3 DNA follows: TGTGCCAGCAGTGAACAAGGGGGCCGGAATAATGAAAAACTGTTTTTT. Its translation: CASSEQGGRNNEKLFF. The chain joins TRBV2 to TRBJ1-4; 7 nucleotides line up with TRBD1. Germline V lookup: CDR1 SNHLY, CDR2 FYNNEI. After removal of 2 bases from V and 4 bases from J, the junction contained 7 bases not matched to a gene. This CDR3 has 16 amino acids.

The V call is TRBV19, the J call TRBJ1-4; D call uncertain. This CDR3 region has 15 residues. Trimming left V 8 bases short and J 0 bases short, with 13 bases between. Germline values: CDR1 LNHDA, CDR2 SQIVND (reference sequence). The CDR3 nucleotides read TGTGCCAGTGGACCGAGGGCAGCAACTAATGAAAAACTGTTTTTT. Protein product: CASGPRAATNEKLFF.

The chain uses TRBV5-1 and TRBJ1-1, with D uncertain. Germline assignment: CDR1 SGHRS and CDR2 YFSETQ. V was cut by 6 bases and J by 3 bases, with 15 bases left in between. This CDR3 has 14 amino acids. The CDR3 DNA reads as TGCGCCAGCAAGTCGGGAGGGTGGGACACTGAAGCTTTCTTT. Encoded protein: CASKSGGWDTEAFF.